The present entry profiles one T cell receptor beta chain with its context. Per the original methods: Using reference gene primer amplification, nucleated cell counts were estimated. Only in-frame clones appear in the TCRdb table, and some are missing; sequencing was by immunoSEQ multiplex PCR. V and J calls and clone size are those listed in that table; D and trimming were worked out from the DNA. The table records approximately 40,000 clones, approximately 92% of them present only once. Per the germline V gene, CDR1 is SEHNR and CDR2 is FQNEAQ (reference sequence). V gave up 4 bases and J gave up 2 bases; unmatched junction bases: 4. The CDR3 contains 15 residues. The sample originates from a study of blood T cell repertoires in COVID-19. Overall study context: Samples of COVID-19 (acute and convalescent) were obtained from the United States, Italy and Spain. PBMCs, B-cell-depleted T cells, or T cells provided the cDNA or gDNA that made up the material.

The V call is TRBV7-9, the J call TRBJ1-5, with 8 bases identical to TRBD1. The sequenced material came from peripheral blood. The TCR sequence derives from a woman older than 75 with acute or convalescent COVID-19. As DNA, the CDR3 is TGTGCCAGCAGCTCCGCAGGGGGCGGCAATCAGCCCCAGCATTTT. This sequence encodes CASSSAGGGNQPQHF.